This T cell receptor (beta chain) emerged from a study of blood T cell repertoires in COVID-19. This clone came up once. TCRdb's table, derived via immunoSEQ multiplex PCR, lists solely in-frame clones and lacks some. Of more than 150,000 clones in the sample, approximately 88% were seen once. Trimming shortened V by 1 base and J by 4 bases, and 8 bases separated the two germline ends. Per germline, CDR1 LGHDT and CDR2 YNNKEL (reference sequence). The CDR3 contains 14 residues. This TCR derives from a man aged 18 to 30 with active or convalescent COVID-19. Source material: peripheral blood. The V and J genes are TRBV3-1 (or the pseudogene TRBV3-2) and TRBJ2-1; tentatively, D is TRBD2 (6 bases). DNA of the CDR3: TGTGCCAGCAGCCAAGCAGGGAGGTACAATGAGCAGTTCTTC. Translating gives CASSQAGRYNEQFF.